This TCR beta chain was sequenced for a study of beta chain features in type 1 diabetes. Whole-study findings and limits: Among type 1 diabetes patients, VDJ junctions had fewer insertions and more deletions. Healthy donors had naive, central memory and Treg TCRB repertoires that appeared less similar than those seen among patients.

From germline, CDR1 is SQVTM and CDR2 ANQGSEA. With 3 bases removed from V and 8 bases from J, the gap between germline ends came to 18 bases. This CDR3 region has 14 residues. All of the isolated RNA was reverse transcribed, so expressed TCRB transcripts were sequenced. Libraries were prepared by immunoSEQ multiplex PCR; TCRdb keeps only in-frame clonotypes and omits some of them. The sample records around 430,000 clones, approximately 30% being singletons. In the case of this clone: What it binds is unknown.

CD4+ naive, central memory, regulatory and stem cell-like memory cells were sorted via CD45RO/CCR7/CD25/CD127/CD95/CD27. Sequencing was performed on naive CD4+ T cells from blood. The chain has TRBV29-1 and TRBJ2-3, with D possibly being TRBD1 (6 bases). The receptor was isolated from a man between 18 and 29 years old in good health. The CDR3 DNA sequence: TGCAGCGTTGAGGGGGCCAGTACACTGGTTACGCAGTATTTT. This sequence encodes CSVEGASTLVTQYF.